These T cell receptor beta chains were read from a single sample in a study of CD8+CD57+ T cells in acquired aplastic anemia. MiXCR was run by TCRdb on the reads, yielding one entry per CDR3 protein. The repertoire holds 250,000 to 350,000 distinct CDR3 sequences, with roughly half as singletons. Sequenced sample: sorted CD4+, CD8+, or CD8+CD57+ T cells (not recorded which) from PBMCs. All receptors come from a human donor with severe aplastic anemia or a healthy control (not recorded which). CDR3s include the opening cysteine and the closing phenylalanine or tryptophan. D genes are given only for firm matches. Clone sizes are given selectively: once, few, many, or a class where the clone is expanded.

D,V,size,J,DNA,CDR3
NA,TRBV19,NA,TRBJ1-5,TGTGCCAGTAGTCCCGGCAGGGGAGGTCAGCCCCAGCATTTT,CASSPGRGGQPQHF
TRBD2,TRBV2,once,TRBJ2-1,TGTGCCAGCAGTGCGAGCCCTCTAGCGGGAGTTGTCGGTGAGCAGTTCTTC,CASSASPLAGVVGEQFF
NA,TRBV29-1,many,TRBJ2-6,TGCAGCGTGGGGGGCGGACGCGAAGGGGCCAACGTCCTGACTTTC,CSVGGGREGANVLTF
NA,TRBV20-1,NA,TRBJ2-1,TGCAGTGCTAGAAAGGGCGATGAGCAGTTCTTC,CSARKGDEQFF
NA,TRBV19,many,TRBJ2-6,TGTGCCAGTAGTATAGTAGTTCTCCGGGACTCAGTGGGGGCCAACGTCCTGACTTTC,CASSIVVLRDSVGANVLTF
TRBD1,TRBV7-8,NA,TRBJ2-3,TGTGCCAGCAGTTTCGGACAGGCACAGATGGCTAATATAGATACGCAGTATTTT,CASSFGQAQMANIDTQYF
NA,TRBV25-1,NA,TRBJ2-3,TGTGCCAGCAGTGGACGAGGGAGATGGGACACAGATGCGCAGTACTTT,CASSGRGRWDTDAQYF
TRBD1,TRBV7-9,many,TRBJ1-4,TGTGCCAGCAGCAGACAGGGGGCCGCTAATGAAAAACTGTTTTTT,CASSRQGAANEKLFF
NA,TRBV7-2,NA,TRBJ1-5,TGTGCCAGCAGCAGACGGCCAGATCAGCCCCAGCATTTT,CASSRRPDQPQHF
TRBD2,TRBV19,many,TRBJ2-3,TGTGCCAGTAGGGTGACTAGCGCGGGTGGTACGCAGTATTTT,CASRVTSAGGTQYF
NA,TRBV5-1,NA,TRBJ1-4,TGCGCCAGCAGCTTGACGGCAGGTTCGAACACCAATGAAAAACTGTTTTTT,CASSLTAGSNTNEKLFF
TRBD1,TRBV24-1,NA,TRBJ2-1,TGTGCCACCAGTGATCCTAGACAGGGTGAGGATGAGCAGTTCTTC,CATSDPRQGEDEQFF
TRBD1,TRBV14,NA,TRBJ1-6,TGTGCCAGCAGCCAAAGGACAGGGATCGGATCCTATAATTCACCCCTCCACTTT,CASSQRTGIGSYNSPLHF
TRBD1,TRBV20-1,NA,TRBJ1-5,TGCAGTGCGAAGGACAGGGGGGACAATCAGCCCCAGCATTTT,CSAKDRGDNQPQHF
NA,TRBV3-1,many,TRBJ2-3,TGTGCCAGCAGCCAAGTATTCGGAGCAGATACGCAGTATTTT,CASSQVFGADTQYF
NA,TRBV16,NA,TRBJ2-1,TGTGCCAGCAGCCCACAGGGTACCTCCTACAATGAGCAGTTCTTC,CASSPQGTSYNEQFF
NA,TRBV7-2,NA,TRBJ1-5,TGTGCCAGCAGCTTTCAGGGTAAGGGCAATCAGCCCCAGCATTTT,CASSFQGKGNQPQHF
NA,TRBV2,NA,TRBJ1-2,TGTGCCAGCAATCAGGGAGCTAACTATGGCTACACCTTC,CASNQGANYGYTF
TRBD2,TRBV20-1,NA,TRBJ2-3,TGCAGTGCTAGGGATCTAGCGGCTAGCACAGATACGCAGTATTTT,CSARDLAASTDTQYF
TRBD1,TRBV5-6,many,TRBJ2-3,TGTGCCAGCAAGGGGGCTAGCACAGATACGCAGTATTTT,CASKGASTDTQYF
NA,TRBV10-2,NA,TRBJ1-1,TGCGCCAGCAGTATGGGTTGGCCTGAAGCTTTCTTT,CASSMGWPEAFF
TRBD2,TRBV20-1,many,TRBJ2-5,TGCAGTGGAAGCGGGGAGCAAGAGACCCAGTACTTC,CSGSGEQETQYF
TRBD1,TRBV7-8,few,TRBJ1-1,TGTGCCAGCAGCCAACGGGACAGGGGTTTAACTGAAGCTTTCTTT,CASSQRDRGLTEAFF
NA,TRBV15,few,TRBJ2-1,TGTGCCACCAGCAGTTGGGGCGGTTTGAACCAAAGGGTAGACAATGAGCAGTTCTTC,CATSSWGGLNQRVDNEQFF
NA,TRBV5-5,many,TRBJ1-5,TGTGCCAGCAGCTTGGGAGCCCCTATCGAGCCCCAGCATTTT,CASSLGAPIEPQHF
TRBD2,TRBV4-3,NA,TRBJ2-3,TGCGCCAGCAGCCAAGACCTTGGCGGGGGGGCGACAGATACGCAGTATTTT,CASSQDLGGGATDTQYF
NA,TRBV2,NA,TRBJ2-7,TGTGCCAGCTCATCTTACCCTCCGGGACACAGGAGCTCCTACGAGCAGTACTTC,CASSSYPPGHRSSYEQYF
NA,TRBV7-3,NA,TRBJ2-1,TGTGCCAGCAGCCCCGCTGGGGGCCATGAGCAGTCCTTC,CASSPAGGHEQSF
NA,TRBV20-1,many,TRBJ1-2,TGCAGTGCTAGAGATGGGGAGGGGGTCGGCTATGGCTACACCTTC,CSARDGEGVGYGYTF
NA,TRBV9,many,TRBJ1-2,TGTGCCAGCAGCGTCTTTCCAGGGAGCTATGGCTACACCTTC,CASSVFPGSYGYTF
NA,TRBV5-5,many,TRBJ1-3,TGTGCCAGCAGCTTCGGTCCACTCGTCTCTGGAAACACCATATATTTT,CASSFGPLVSGNTIYF
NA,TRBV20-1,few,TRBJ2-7,TGCAGTGCTAGAGATCATCGGATCTTTTACGAGCAGTACTTC,CSARDHRIFYEQYF
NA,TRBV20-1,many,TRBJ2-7,TGCAGTGCTAAGGGCGGCACAACCTACGAGCAGTACTTC,CSAKGGTTYEQYF
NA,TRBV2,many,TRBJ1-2,TGTGCCAGCAGCACTGGTCTCTATGGCTACACCTTC,CASSTGLYGYTF
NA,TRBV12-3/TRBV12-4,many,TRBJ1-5,TGTGCCAGCAGTAGCAAACAGGGACAGCCCCAGCATTTT,CASSSKQGQPQHF
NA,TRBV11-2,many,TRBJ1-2,TGTGCCAGCAGCACGGAAGCGTTCGGTGGCTACACCTTC,CASSTEAFGGYTF
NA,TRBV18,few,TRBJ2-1,TGTGCCAGCTCACCGAGCTCAGACAATGAGCAGTTCTTC,CASSPSSDNEQFF
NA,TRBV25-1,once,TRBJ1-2,TGTGCCAGCAGTGACTATCGGACAGATAGTGGCTACACCTTC,CASSDYRTDSGYTF
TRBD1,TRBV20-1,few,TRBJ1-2,TGCAGTGCTAGATACAGGGGAGGCTACACCTTC,CSARYRGGYTF
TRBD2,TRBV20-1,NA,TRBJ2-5,TGCAGTGCTGCCGGGACTAGCGGGGGGGGACCCAACCAGTACTTC,CSAAGTSGGGPNQYF
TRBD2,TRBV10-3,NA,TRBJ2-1,TGTGCCATCAGCGTGGGGGGGACTAGCGACAATGAGCAGTTCTTC,CAISVGGTSDNEQFF
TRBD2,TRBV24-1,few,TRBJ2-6,TGTGCCACCAGTTTGAGCGGGGGGGCTGGGGCCAACGTCCTGACTTTC,CATSLSGGAGANVLTF
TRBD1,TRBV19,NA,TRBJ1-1,TGTGCCAGTAGCCTAAGGACAGGCCGCATGAACACTGAAGCTTTCTTT,CASSLRTGRMNTEAFF
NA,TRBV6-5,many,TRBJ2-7,TGTGCCAGCAGGATGCGAGGGGAGAGAAGATACGAGCAGTACTTC,CASRMRGERRYEQYF
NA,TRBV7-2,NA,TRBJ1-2,TGTGCCAGCAGCCAAGGAGACAGGAACTATGGCTACACCTTC,CASSQGDRNYGYTF
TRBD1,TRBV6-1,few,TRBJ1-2,TGTGCCAGCAGTGAAGCGGGATTAGGGGGACAGGGGTATGGCTACACCTTC,CASSEAGLGGQGYGYTF
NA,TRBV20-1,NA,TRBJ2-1,TGCAGTGCTAGAGGGGAGGTTAACAATGAGCAGTTCTTC,CSARGEVNNEQFF
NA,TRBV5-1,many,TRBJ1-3,TGCGCCAGCAGCTTGTCAGGATCTGGAAACACCATATATTTT,CASSLSGSGNTIYF
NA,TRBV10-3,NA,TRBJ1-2,TGTGCCATCAGTGAGTCAGGGCGTTATGGCTACACCTTC,CAISESGRYGYTF
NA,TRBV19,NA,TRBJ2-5,TGTGCCAGTAGTCCCCGTGAGGGATGGGAGACCCAGTACTTC,CASSPREGWETQYF
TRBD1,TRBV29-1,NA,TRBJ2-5,TGCAGCTCGTCGGCCGCTCACAGGGGCGGAGAGACCCAGTACTTC,CSSSAAHRGGETQYF
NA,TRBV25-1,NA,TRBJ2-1,TGTGCCGCCTCCCGGGGCCTTCTATCCTACAATGAGCAGTTCTTC,CAASRGLLSYNEQFF
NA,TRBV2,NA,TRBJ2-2,TGTGCCAGGACACTAGACAAGACGAACACCGGGGAGCTGTTTTTT,CARTLDKTNTGELFF